A single T cell receptor (beta chain) is shown here with its context. What it recognizes is unknown. The data were taken from a study of T cells after yellow fever vaccination. Study-level findings and limits: Abundant bulk-derived clonotypes could contaminate FACS-sorted repertoires.

For TCR, cDNA came from 5'RACE template switching, which added a universal primer site and UMIs. TCRdb re-called the 5' RACE reads through MiXCR, storing one row per CDR3 protein. The table includes some 350,000 distinct CDR3 sequences, approximately 4% detected once. The clonotype was recovered from a young man who received the YFV17D yellow fever vaccine. This specimen consisted of PBMCs, obtained 5 days after the yellow fever booster vaccination.

CDR3 coding DNA: TGTGCCATCGGCGAATACTATGGCTACACCTTC. Protein: CAIGEYYGYTF. The chain joins TRBV10-3 to TRBJ1-2; D is unresolved. The V gene lost 8 bases and the J gene lost 3 bases, with 7 bases spanning the gap. The CDR3 contains 11 residues. CDR1 is ENHRY, CDR2 SYGVKD, per germline.